The clone carrying this T cell receptor beta chain has a handful of counts. This record comes from a study of T-cell reconstitution after alpha-beta-depleted transplantation in children. CDR1 is DFQATT and CDR2 is SNEGSKA in the germline V gene (reference sequence). This CDR3 contains 15 residues. J lost 3 bases, V lost 6 bases, and 10 bases had no gene match. Construction of the TCRbeta library involved unique molecular identifiers. Via MiXCR, TCRdb re-called the PCR reads, giving one row per CDR3 protein. This sample has over 550,000 distinct CDR3 sequences, with more than 9% found just once. The clonotype originates from a human donor who donated a stem cell graft to a child with acute myeloid leukemia. The source was PBMCs from the stem cell graft donor, collected from the stem cell graft. The V gene is TRBV20-1, the J gene TRBJ2-7; 11 bases are a match to TRBD1. Here the CDR3 DNA reads TGCAGTGCCCGCAGGGGGACAGGGGGTCTCTACGAGCAGTACTTC. As protein: CSARRGTGGLYEQYF.